This T cell receptor (beta chain) was captured by sequencing in a study of T cells after yellow fever vaccination. Study findings and constraints: Subsequent booster samples again held most clones from primary vaccination (around 96% CD4, approximately 85% CD8).

This clonotype appeared a few times. The CDR3 has 13 amino acids. V was trimmed by 2 bases and J by 5 bases, leaving 9 bases between them. CDR1 is KGHSH and CDR2 is LQKENI in the germline V gene. TCRdb itself ran the 5' RACE reads through MiXCR, one entry per CDR3 protein. The sample gives tens of thousands of distinct CDR3 sequences, over 5% of which show up once; around 25% is in the top ten. The chain combines TRBV18 with TRBJ2-5; D is perhaps TRBD1 (6 bases). The sample consisted of PBMCs, either bulk or a sorted T-cell subset (CD4+, CD8+, memory, or dextramer-sorted; not recorded which), taken on the day of the yellow fever booster vaccination. The source is a man in his thirties or forties who received the YFV17D yellow fever vaccine. CDR3 in DNA: TGTGCCAGCTCACCAGGGACATCTGAGACCCAGTACTTC. It is translated as CASSPGTSETQYF.